The source of this T cell receptor beta chain is a study of T-cell memory formation after mild COVID-19. Study at large: The two donors had largely donor-specific TCR clusters.

This CDR3 has 13 residues. J lost 7 bases, V lost 0 bases, and 1 base had no gene match. Germline CDR1 SGHTA, CDR2 FQGNSA. A 5'RACE reaction primed in the constant segment made cDNA libraries of TCR alpha and TCR beta, and these carried sample barcodes and UMIs. Each CDR3 protein gets one entry after TCRdb re-called the 5' RACE reads with MiXCR. Of about 320,000 distinct CDR3 sequences in the sample, 14% are singletons; the top ten hold about 21%. The study's findings and limits: From day 15 to 85, contracting clones were balanced between CD4 and CD8, whereas later expanders leaned toward CD4+. Most CD4+ clones that shrank were in CM and EM, while CD8+ ones turned up in EMRA.

Comments on this clonotype: The antigen remains unidentified.

The chain couples TRBV7-2 to TRBJ2-7; 9 bases map to TRBD2. The specimen was PBMCs or a T cell subset sorted from them (not recorded which). This receptor was obtained from a man younger than 35 who had mild COVID-19 (a few samples of this study predate the infection). Cell type and time point are not known. The CDR3 DNA sequence: TGTGCCAGCAGCTTAGCGCTAGCGGGGGAGCAGTACTTC. Its translation is CASSLALAGEQYF.